This TCR beta chain originates from a study of T cells in Graves' hyperthyroidism and ophthalmopathy. Based on clinical symptoms, serum thyroxine and TRAb, thyroid ultrasound and orbital computed tomography, diagnoses were reached. Amplification yielded TCR beta CDR3 regions, with RNA transcripts as the source. A first-round RT-PCR of the TCR CDR3 used the HTBI primer set. MiXCR, run by TCRdb on the multiplex PCR reads, gives a single entry per CDR3 protein. The sample includes about 720,000 distinct CDR3 sequences, approximately 19% of them seen just once. The sequence was obtained from a woman aged 50 to 60 with Graves' hyperthyroidism that later progressed to Graves' ophthalmopathy. Sequences were obtained from blood.

This CDR3 is CASSPWTGGEDYGYTF. The CDR3, as DNA: TGTGCCAGCAGCCCCTGGACAGGAGGGGAGGACTATGGCTACACCTTC. V usage is TRBV11-2 and J usage is TRBJ1-2, with TRBD1 matching over 7 bases. V shed 5 bases, J shed 3 bases, and the junction held 12 bases outside the gene matches. Germline V gene data show CDR1 as SGHAT and CDR2 as FQNNGV. There are 16 residues in the CDR3.